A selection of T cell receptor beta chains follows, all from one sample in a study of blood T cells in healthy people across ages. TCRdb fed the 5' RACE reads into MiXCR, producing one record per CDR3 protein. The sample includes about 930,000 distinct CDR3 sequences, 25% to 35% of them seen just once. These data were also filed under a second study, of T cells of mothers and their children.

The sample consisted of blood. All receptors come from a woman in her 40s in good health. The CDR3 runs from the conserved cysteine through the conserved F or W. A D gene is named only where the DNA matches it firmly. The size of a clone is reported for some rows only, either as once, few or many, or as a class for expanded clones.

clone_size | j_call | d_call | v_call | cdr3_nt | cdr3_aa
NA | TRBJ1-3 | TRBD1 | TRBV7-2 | TGTGCCAGCAGCCAGACAGGGGGCTTCGGAAACACCATATATTTT | CASSQTGGFGNTIYF
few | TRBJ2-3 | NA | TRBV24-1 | TGTGCCACCGGGGCGGACTTTAGCACAGATACGCAGTATTTT | CATGADFSTDTQYF
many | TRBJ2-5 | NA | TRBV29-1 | TGCAGCGTTGGGCAGGGGACCCAGTACTTC | CSVGQGTQYF
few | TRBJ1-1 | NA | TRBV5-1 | TGCGCCAGCAGTGTTACTTGGGGTACTAACACTGAAGCTTTCTTT | CASSVTWGTNTEAFF
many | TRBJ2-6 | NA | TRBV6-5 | TGTGCCAGCAGTTACGGTGGCCGGACCGGGGCCAACGTCCTGACTTTC | CASSYGGRTGANVLTF
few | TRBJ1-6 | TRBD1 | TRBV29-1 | TGCAGCGCCATCGCCGGGACAGGTAGCTCCCCCGGACCCCTCCACTTT | CSAIAGTGSSPGPLHF
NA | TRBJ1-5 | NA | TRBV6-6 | TGTGCCAGCAGCCGACAAGAACTAAGCAATCAGCCCCAGCATTTT | CASSRQELSNQPQHF
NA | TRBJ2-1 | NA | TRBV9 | TGTGCCAGCAGCGTAGAGCAGGGAGGCCCCTACAATGAGCAGTTCTTC | CASSVEQGGPYNEQFF
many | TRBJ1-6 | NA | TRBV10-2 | TGCGCCAGCACCGAGGTCGCAGGGAGGAATAATTCACCCCTCCACTTT | CASTEVAGRNNSPLHF
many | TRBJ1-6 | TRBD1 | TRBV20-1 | TGCAGTGCTATCTCAGGGGGTCCACCCCTCCACTTT | CSAISGGPPLHF
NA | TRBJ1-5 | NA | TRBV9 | TGTGCCAGCAGCCCTGGTGGGGGAGGGAGCAATCAGCCCCAGCATTTT | CASSPGGGGSNQPQHF
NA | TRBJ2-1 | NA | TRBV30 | TGTGCCTGTTTGAGGGGGGCTAATGAGCAGTTCTTC | CACLRGANEQFF
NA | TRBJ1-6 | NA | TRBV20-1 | TGCAGTGCTAGAAATTGGGTGGGTTCCAATTCACCCCTCCACTTT | CSARNWVGSNSPLHF
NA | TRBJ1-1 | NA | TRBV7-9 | TGTGCCAGCAGCCCATACACCGACACTGAAGCTTTCTTT | CASSPYTDTEAFF
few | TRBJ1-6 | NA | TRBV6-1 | TGTGCCAGCAGTGACAGGGGCTCCTATAATTCACCCCTCCACTTT | CASSDRGSYNSPLHF
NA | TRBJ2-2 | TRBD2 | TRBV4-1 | TGCGCCAGCAGCCAAGAGGGAACTAGCGGGGGGGCCTGGGAGCTGTTTTTT | CASSQEGTSGGAWELFF
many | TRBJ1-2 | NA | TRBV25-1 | TGTGCCAGCAGTGCAGGGGCGCGTAACTATGGCTACACCTTC | CASSAGARNYGYTF
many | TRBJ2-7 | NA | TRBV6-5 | TGTGCCAGCAGCTGGGGGACAGCGGGCGAGCAGTACTTC | CASSWGTAGEQYF
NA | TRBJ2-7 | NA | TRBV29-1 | TGCAGCGTTGAAGAACCCTCCTACGAGCAGTACTTC | CSVEEPSYEQYF
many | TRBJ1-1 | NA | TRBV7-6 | TGTGCCAGCAGCTTAGTTATGGAAATGTCCCAAGCTTTCTTT | CASSLVMEMSQAFF
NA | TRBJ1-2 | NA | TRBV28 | TGTGCCAGCAGTTTTCGGGGGACCCAAGGGGTTTTGGGCTACACCTTC | CASSFRGTQGVLGYTF
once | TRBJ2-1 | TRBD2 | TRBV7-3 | TGTGCCAGCAGCTTAGGTTTGAGACTAGCGACTAATGAGCAGTTCTTC | CASSLGLRLATNEQFF
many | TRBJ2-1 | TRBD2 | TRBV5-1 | TGCGCCAGCAGCCCGGGGGGAGGAGGCAATGAGCAGTTCTTC | CASSPGGGGNEQFF
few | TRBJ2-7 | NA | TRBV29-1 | TGCAGCGTTGCCCTCCGGCGGAGGGACCACGAGCAGTACTTC | CSVALRRRDHEQYF
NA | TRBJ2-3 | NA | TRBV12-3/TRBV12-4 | TGTGCCAGCAGTTTAGACGGGGCGGGGACAGATGCGCAATATTTT | CASSLDGAGTDAQYF
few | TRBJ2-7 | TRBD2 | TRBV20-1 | TGCAGTGCTAGAGATAGACGGGGGGGCTCCTACAATGAGCAGTACTTC | CSARDRRGGSYNEQYF
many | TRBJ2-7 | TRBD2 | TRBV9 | TGTGCCAGCAGCGTAGCGAGCGGGGAGGGCGAGCAGTACTTC | CASSVASGEGEQYF
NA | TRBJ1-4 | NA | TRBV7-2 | TGTGCCAGCAGCTCCCAGGTGGATGAAAAACTGTTTTTT | CASSSQVDEKLFF
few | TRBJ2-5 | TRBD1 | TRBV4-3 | TGCGCCAGCAGCCAAGATAATGACAGGGGGGAGACCCAGTACTTC | CASSQDNDRGETQYF
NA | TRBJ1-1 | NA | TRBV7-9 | TGTGCCAGCAGCATCGTGAACACTGAAGCTTTCTTT | CASSIVNTEAFF
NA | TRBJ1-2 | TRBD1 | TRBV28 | TGTGCCGGCCACAGGGGGCGGGGTGGCTACACCTTC | CAGHRGRGGYTF
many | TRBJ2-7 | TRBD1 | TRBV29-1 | TGCAGCGTTGAAGTTGGGACAGGGGGCCCCTACGAGCAGTACTTC | CSVEVGTGGPYEQYF
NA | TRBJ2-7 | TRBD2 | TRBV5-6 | TGTGCCAGCAGCGCCGGGAGGCCCCACTACGAGCAGTACTTC | CASSAGRPHYEQYF
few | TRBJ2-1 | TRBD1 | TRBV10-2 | TGCGCCAGCAGTGGCGCCGGGACAGGGGGCAGGAATAAGCAGTTCTTC | CASSGAGTGGRNKQFF
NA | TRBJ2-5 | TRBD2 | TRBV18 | TGTGCCAGCTCACGACTGCCACCCCAACGGGAGGTGGAGACCCAGTACTTC | CASSRLPPQREVETQYF
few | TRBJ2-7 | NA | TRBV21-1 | TGTGCCAGCAGCAACCGGGACAGGGATCACGAGCAGTACTTC | CASSNRDRDHEQYF
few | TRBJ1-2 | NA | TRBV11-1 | TGTGCCAGCAGCGTGTCCAACACCGATGTTTACTATGGCTACACCTTC | CASSVSNTDVYYGYTF
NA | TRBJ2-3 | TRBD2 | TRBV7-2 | TGTGCCAGCAGCCGCGGGAACAGGCGCGGGGGGGCGGAGATCACAGATACGCAGTATTTT | CASSRGNRRGGAEITDTQYF
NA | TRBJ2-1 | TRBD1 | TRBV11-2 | TGTGCCAGCAGCTTAGCACAGGGGGCTGGCAATGAGCAGTTCTTC | CASSLAQGAGNEQFF
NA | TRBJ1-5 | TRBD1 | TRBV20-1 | TGCAGTGCTACAGATTTCTCCGGACAGGGCAATCAGCCCCAGCATTTT | CSATDFSGQGNQPQHF
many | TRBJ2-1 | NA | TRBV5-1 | TGCGCCAGCAGAACCTCTCTCGGGTACAATGAGCAGTTCTTC | CASRTSLGYNEQFF
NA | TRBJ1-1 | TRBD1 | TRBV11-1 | TGTGTCAGCAGCTTAGGGACAGGGGACGAAGCTTTCTTT | CVSSLGTGDEAFF
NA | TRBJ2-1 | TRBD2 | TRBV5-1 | TGCGCCTCCGGGGGGGGCTCCTACAATGAGCAGTTCTTC | CASGGGSYNEQFF
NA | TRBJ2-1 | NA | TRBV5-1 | TGCGCCAGCAGCCCCGGGACACACAATAGTGAGCAGTTCTTC | CASSPGTHNSEQFF
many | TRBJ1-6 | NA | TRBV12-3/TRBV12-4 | TGTGCCAGCAGGTCAAGGGGTGGCAATTCACCCCTCCACTTT | CASRSRGGNSPLHF
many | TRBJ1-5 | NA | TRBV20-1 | TGCAGTGCCCAGGGGTCCGAGCCCCAGCATTTT | CSAQGSEPQHF
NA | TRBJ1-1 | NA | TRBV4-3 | TGCGCCAGCAGCCAAGATTCGACAGGCACTGAAGCTTTCTTT | CASSQDSTGTEAFF
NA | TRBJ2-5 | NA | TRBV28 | TGTGCCAGCAGTTCGGGACTGGCGGAAGGGACCCAGTACTTC | CASSSGLAEGTQYF